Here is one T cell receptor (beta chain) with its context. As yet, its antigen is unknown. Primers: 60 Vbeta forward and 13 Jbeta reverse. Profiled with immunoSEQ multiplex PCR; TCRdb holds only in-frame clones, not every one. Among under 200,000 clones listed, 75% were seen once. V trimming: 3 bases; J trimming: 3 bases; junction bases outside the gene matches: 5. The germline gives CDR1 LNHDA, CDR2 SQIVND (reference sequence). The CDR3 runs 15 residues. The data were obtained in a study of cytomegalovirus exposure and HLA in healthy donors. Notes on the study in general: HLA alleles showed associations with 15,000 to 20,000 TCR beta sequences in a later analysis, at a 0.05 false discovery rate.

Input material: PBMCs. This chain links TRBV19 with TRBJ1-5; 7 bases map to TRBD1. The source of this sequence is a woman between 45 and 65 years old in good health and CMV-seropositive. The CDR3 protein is CASSIRGQTNQPQHF. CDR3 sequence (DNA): TGTGCCAGTAGTATTAGGGGGCAAACCAATCAGCCCCAGCATTTT.